This T cell receptor beta chain was sequenced during a study of human T cells and chemical hapten exposure. Across the whole study: Variability of per-sample TCR yields stemmed mainly from small differences in pooled library volume.

CDR1 and CDR2 (germline): LGHNA, YNFKEQ. The CDR3 has 15 residues. The V gene lost 4 bases and the J gene lost 3 bases, with 16 bases spanning the gap. Authors' processing steps: Sampled TCR counts reached a median of around 89,000 per sample, with values ranging from 23,224 to 690,600. TCRdb analysed the 5' RACE reads with MiXCR anew, one entry per CDR3 protein. These V and J calls derive from TCRdb rather than the authors' analysis. The top ten hold over 1.1% of the sample, which has about 140,000 distinct CDR3 sequences, about 4.3% seen once. Someone pulled total RNA out of unfractionated whole blood. Whole-study results and caveats: No alteration of TCRs above 1 in 1000 frequency was seen with DPC sensitization.

Details on this clonotype: Its cognate antigen is unknown.

This chain connects TRBV4-2 to TRBJ2-7; the D is unclear. This sequence was found in a female donor in good health. CDR3 sequence: CASSPLAESIYEQYF. CDR3 nucleotide sequence: TGTGCCAGCAGCCCCTTGGCGGAGTCTATCTACGAGCAGTACTTC.